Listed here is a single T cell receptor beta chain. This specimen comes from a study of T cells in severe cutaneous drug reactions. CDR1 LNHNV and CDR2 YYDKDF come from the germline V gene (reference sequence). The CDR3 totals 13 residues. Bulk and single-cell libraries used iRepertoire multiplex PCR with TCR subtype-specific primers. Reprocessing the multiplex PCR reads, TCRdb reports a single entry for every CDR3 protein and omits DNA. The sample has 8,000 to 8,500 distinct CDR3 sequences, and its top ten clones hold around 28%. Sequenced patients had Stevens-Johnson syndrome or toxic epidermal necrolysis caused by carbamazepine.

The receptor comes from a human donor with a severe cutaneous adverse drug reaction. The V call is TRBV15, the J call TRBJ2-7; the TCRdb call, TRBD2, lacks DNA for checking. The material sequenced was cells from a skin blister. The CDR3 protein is CATSRVGGEEQYF.